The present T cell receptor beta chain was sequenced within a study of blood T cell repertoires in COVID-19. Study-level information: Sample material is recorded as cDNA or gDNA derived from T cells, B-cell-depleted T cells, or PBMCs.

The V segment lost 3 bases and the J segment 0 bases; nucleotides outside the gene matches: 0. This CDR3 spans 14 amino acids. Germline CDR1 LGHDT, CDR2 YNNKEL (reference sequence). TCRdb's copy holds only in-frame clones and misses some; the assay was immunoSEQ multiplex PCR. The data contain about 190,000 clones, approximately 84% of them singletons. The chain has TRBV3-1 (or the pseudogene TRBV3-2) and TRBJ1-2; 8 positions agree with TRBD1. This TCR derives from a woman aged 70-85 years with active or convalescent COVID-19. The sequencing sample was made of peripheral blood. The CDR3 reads CASSQDRANYGYTF. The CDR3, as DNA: TGTGCCAGCAGCCAGGACAGGGCTAACTATGGCTACACCTTC.